Following are 2 T cell receptor beta chains from one sample sequenced in a study of identical twins. Via MiXCR, TCRdb re-called the 5' RACE reads, giving one row per CDR3 protein. This table has 500,000 to 550,000 distinct CDR3 sequences, roughly a fifth appearing once. This sample also belongs to another study, concerning T cells expressing NK-cell markers.

Sample: CD4+ T cells sorted from blood. The receptors here all came from a woman aged 18-29 years in good health.

A few counts support this clonotype. The rearrangement joins TRBV10-3 to TRBJ2-5; 8 bases fit TRBD2. The germline V gene has CDR1 ENHRY and CDR2 SYGVKD. CDR3 size: 14 residues. J was trimmed by 4 bases and V by 6 bases; bases with no gene match: 7. CDR3 sequence reads: CAIRGGGPRETQYF. The CDR3 DNA is TGTGCCATCAGGGGCGGGGGGCCGAGAGAGACCCAGTACTTC.

This clonotype was found a few times. V is TRBV12-3 or TRBV12-4 and J is TRBJ1-5; 8 bases are shared with TRBD1. J gave up 5 bases and V 6 bases, and 9 bases lay outside the gene matches. There are 15 residues in the CDR3. This CDR3 reads CASRIGQGKDQPQHF. The CDR3 nucleotides read TGTGCCAGCAGAATCGGACAGGGCAAGGATCAGCCCCAGCATTTT.